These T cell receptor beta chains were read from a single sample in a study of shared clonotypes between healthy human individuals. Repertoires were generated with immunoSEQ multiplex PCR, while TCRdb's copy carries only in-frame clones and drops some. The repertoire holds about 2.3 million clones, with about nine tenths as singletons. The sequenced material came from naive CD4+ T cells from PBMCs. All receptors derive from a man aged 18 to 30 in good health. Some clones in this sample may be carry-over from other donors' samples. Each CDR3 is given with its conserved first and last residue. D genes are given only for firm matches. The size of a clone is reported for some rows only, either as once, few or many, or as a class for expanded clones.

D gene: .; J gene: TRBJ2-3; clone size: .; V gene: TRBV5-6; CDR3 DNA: TGTGCCAGCAGCTTGGGGAGAGATACGCAGTATTTT; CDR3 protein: CASSLGRDTQYF
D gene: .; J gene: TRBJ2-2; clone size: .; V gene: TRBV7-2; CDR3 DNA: TGTGCCAGCAGCCTCGGGGGCTATTCGGCCGGGGAGCTGTTTTTT; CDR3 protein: CASSLGGYSAGELFF
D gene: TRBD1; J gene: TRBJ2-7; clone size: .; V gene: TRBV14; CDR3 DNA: TGTGCCAGCAGCCTCTACAGGGGAACGGGGGAGCAGTACTTC; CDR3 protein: CASSLYRGTGEQYF
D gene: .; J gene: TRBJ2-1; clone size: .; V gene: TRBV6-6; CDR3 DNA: TGTGCCAGCAGTAACCTATTGAGTGGGTACGAGCAGTTCTTC; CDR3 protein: CASSNLLSGYEQFF
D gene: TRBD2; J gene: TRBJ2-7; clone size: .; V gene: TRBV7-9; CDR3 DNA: TGTGCCACCGGGGGGGACATCTCCTACGAGCAGTACTTC; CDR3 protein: CATGGDISYEQYF
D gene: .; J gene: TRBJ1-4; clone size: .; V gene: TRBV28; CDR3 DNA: TGTGCCAGCAGTTTCCACACATCATCCAAGGACGTAGAAAAACTGTTTTTT; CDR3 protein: CASSFHTSSKDVEKLFF
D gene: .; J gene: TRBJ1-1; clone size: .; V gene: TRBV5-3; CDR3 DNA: TGTGCCAGAAGCTTGCTGGGGGCAGGAGATACTGAAGCTTTCTTT; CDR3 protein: CARSLLGAGDTEAFF
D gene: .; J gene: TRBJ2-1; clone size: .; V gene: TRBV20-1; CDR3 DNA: TGCAGTGCCCTCGACTATGAGCAGTTCTTC; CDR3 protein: CSALDYEQFF
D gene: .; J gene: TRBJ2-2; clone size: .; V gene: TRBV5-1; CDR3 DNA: TGCGCCAGCAGCTCTCGCACAAACACCGGGGAGCTGTTTTTT; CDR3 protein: CASSSRTNTGELFF
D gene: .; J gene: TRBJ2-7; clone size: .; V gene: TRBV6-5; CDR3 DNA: TGTGCCAGCAGTCCCTCCAGCCCTAGAAGCGTGGAGCAGTACTTC; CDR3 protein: CASSPSSPRSVEQYF
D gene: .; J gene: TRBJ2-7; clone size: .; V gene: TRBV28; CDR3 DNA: TGTGCCAGCAGTTTCGGGACAAAAAGCTCCTACGAGCAGTACTTC; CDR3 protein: CASSFGTKSSYEQYF
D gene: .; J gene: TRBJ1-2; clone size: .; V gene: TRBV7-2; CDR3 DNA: TGTGCCAGCAGCTTAGCGGCGGCGTCAGCCTATGGCTACACCTTC; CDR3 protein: CASSLAAASAYGYTF
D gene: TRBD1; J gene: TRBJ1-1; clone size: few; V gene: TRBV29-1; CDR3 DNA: TGCAGCGTTCTGGACAGGAGCACTGAAGCTTTCTTT; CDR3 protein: CSVLDRSTEAFF
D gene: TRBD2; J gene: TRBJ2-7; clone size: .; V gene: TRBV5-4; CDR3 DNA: TGTGCCAGCAGCTTAATCTCCGGGACTATCTCCTACGAGCAGTACTTC; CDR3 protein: CASSLISGTISYEQYF
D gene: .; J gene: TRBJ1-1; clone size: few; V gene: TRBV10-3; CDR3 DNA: TGTGCCATCAAAACGGGCAACAGGGCAGGGAACACTGAAGCTTTCTTT; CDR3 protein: CAIKTGNRAGNTEAFF
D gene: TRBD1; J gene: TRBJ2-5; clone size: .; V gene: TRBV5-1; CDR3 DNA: TGCGCCAGCAGCGGATGGACAGGGAAGGAGACCCAGTACTTC; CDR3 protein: CASSGWTGKETQYF
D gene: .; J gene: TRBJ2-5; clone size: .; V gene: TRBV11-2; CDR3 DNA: TGTGCCAGCAGCTCCAGGAACGACATTGGGACCCAGTACTTC; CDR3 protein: CASSSRNDIGTQYF
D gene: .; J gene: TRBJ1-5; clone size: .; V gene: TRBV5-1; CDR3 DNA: TGCGCCAGCAGCCCCGACGGGCATCGGGTGGGCCAGCCCCAGCATTTT; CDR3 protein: CASSPDGHRVGQPQHF
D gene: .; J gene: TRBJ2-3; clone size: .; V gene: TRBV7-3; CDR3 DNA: TGTGCCAGCAGCTTAATTAGCGGTGCTGGGGATACGCAGTATTTT; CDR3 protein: CASSLISGAGDTQYF
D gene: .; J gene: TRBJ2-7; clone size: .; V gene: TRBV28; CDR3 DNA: TGTGCCAGCAGTTTAGGAATGACTTCCTACGAGCAGTACTTC; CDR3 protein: CASSLGMTSYEQYF
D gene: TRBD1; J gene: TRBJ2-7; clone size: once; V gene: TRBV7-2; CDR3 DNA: TGTGCCAGCGCACGGCAGGGGGCAACCGAGCAGTACTTC; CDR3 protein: CASARQGATEQYF
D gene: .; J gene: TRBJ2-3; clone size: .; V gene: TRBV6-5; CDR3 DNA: TGTGCCAGCAGTTACTCGAAGCGCGGGAGCACAGATACGCAGTATTTT; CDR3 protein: CASSYSKRGSTDTQYF
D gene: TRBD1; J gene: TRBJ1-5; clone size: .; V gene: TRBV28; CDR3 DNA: TGTGCCAGCAGCTCCGGGACAGCATATCAGCCCCAGCATTTT; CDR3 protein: CASSSGTAYQPQHF
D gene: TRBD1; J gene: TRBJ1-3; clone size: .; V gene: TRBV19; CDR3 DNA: TGTGCCAGTAGCACTGGACAGGGTCGTGGAAACACCATATATTTT; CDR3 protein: CASSTGQGRGNTIYF
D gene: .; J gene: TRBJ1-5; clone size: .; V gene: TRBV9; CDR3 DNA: TGTGCCAGCAGCCCTCCGGGATTAGGGAACGGCAATCAGCCCCAGCATTTT; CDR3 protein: CASSPPGLGNGNQPQHF
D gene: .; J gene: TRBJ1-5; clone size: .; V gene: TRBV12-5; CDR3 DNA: TGTGCTAGTGCCCCCGGGGAGGCCGGCAATCAGCCCCAGCATTTT; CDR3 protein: CASAPGEAGNQPQHF
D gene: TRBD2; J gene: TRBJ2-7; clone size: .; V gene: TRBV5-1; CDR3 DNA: TGCGCCAGCAGTTCTAGCGGACACTTCTACGAGCAGTACTTC; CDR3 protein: CASSSSGHFYEQYF
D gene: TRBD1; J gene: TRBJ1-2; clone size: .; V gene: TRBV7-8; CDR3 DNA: TGTGCCAGCAGCTTGGACAGGGGGGGAGGAAGCTACACCTTC; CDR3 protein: CASSLDRGGGSYTF
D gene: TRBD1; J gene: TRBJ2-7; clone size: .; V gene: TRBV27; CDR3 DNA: TGTGCCAGCACCTCGACAGGGGTTGGACGCGAGCAGTACTTC; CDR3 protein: CASTSTGVGREQYF
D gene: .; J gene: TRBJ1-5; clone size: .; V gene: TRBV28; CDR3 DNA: TGTGCCAGCGACTCAAACAGATACAATCAGCCCCAGCATTTT; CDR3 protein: CASDSNRYNQPQHF
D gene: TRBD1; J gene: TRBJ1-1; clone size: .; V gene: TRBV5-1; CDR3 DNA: TGCGCCAGCAGCCCGGGACAGCAACGCGGCACTGAAGCTTTCTTT; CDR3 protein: CASSPGQQRGTEAFF
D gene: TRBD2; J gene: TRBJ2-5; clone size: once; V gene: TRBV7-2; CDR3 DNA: TGTGCCAGCAGCCCCGGGGGGAGGGAGACCCAGTACTTC; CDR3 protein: CASSPGGRETQYF
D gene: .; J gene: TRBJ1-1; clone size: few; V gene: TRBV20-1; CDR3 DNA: TGCAGTGCTAGAGATCCCCGGGAAGCTTTCTTT; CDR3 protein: CSARDPREAFF
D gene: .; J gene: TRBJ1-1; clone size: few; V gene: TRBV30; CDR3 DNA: TGTGCCTGGAGTGTCGGGGGCTCGAGCACTGAAGCTTTCTTT; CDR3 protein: CAWSVGGSSTEAFF
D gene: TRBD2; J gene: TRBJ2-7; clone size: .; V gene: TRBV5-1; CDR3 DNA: TGCGCCAGCAGCTTTGGGACTAGCGGGAGGGCCCACGAGCAGTACTTC; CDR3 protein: CASSFGTSGRAHEQYF
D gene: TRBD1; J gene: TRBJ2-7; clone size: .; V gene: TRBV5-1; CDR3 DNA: TGCGCCAGCAGCTTGGTGACAGGGGTCTACGAGCAGTACTTC; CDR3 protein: CASSLVTGVYEQYF
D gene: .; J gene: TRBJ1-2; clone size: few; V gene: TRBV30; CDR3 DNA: TGTGCCTGGAGTGATAAGACAGGATCTCGTGGGTACTATGGCTACACCTTC; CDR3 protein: CAWSDKTGSRGYYGYTF
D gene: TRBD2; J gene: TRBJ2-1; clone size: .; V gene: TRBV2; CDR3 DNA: TGTGCCAGCACACTAGCGGGAGAATCGTACAATGAGCAGTTCTTC; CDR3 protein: CASTLAGESYNEQFF
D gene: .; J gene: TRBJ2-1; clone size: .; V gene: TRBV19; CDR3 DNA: TGTGCCAGTAGTATGAGTGGGAGTCTGTATGAGCAGTTCTTC; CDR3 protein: CASSMSGSLYEQFF
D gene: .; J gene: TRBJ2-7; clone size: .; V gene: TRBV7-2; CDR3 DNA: TGTGCCAGCAGCTTAGACCCCCGGGGTTACTACGAGCAGTACTTC; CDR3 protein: CASSLDPRGYYEQYF
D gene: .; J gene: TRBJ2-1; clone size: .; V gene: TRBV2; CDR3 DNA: TGTGCCAGCGGAGGGGCGGGGAATGAGCAGTTCTTC; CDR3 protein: CASGGAGNEQFF
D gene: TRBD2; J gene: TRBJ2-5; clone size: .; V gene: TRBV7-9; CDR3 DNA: TGTGCCAGCAGCGACCGGGGGGGGTCCCAAGAGACCCAGTACTTC; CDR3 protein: CASSDRGGSQETQYF
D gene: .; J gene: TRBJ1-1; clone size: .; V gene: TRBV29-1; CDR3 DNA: TGCAGCGTTGAGACAAGACTTATGAACACTGAAGCTTTCTTT; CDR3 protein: CSVETRLMNTEAFF
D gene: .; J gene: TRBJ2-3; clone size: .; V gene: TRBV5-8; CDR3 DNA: TGTGCCAGCAGACCGACAGATACGCAGTATTTT; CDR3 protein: CASRPTDTQYF
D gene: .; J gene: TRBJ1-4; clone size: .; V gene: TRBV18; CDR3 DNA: TGTGCCAGCTCACCTAAGGAAAAACTGTTTTTT; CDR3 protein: CASSPKEKLFF